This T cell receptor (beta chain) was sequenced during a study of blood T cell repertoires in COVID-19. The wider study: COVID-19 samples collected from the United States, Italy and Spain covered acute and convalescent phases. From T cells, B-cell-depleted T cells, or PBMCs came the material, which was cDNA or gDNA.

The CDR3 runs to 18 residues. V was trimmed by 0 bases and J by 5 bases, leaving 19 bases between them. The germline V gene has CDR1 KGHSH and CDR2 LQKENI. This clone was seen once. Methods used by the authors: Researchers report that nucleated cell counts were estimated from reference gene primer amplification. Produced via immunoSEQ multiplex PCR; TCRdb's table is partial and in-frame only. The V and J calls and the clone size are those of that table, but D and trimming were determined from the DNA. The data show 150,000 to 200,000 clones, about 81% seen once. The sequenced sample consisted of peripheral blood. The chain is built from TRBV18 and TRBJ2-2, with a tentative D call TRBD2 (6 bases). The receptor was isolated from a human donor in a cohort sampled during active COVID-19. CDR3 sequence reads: CASSPPRMGREDTGELFF. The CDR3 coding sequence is TGTGCCAGCTCACCACCAAGGATGGGGCGGGAAGATACCGGGGAGCTGTTTTTT.